Described below is a single T cell receptor (beta chain) sequence and its context. This specimen comes from a study of glioma-infiltrating T cells after dendritic cell vaccination. Looking at the study overall: Autologous tumor lysate-pulsed dendritic cell vaccination was given between the early 2000s and the early 2010s.

V was pared by 4 bases and J by 4 bases, with 3 bases of the junction left unmatched. The CDR3 covers 14 residues. In germline, CDR1 is WNHNN, CDR2 SYGVQD (reference sequence). Amplification used 60 V beta primers and 13 J beta primers. Assay used: immunoSEQ multiplex PCR; TCRdb lists only in-frame clones, some missing. The sample records about 64,000 clones, approximately 78% being singletons. This sequence originates from a human donor with glioblastoma. Sample: blood, taken before dendritic cell vaccination. The chain combines TRBV10-1 with TRBJ1-4; TRBD1 matches at 7 bases. CDR3 sequence (DNA): TGCGCCAGCAGTGGGGACAGCGATAATGAAAAACTGTTTTTT. It codes for CASSGDSDNEKLFF.